The clone carrying this T cell receptor (beta chain) was detected many times. These data are taken from a study of T cells in Graves' hyperthyroidism and ophthalmopathy. The TCR beta CDR3 regions underwent amplification using RNA transcripts as the source. RT-PCR in the first round (using the HTBI primer set) targeted the TCR CDR3. In TCRdb, the multiplex PCR reads were re-called with MiXCR into one record per CDR3 protein. In the table there are roughly 500,000 distinct CDR3 sequences, about 15% of which are singletons. The germline CDR1 and CDR2 sequences are DFQATT and SNEGSKA (reference sequence). The germline V and J ends were trimmed by 4 bases and 7 bases, with 14 bases remaining between them. The CDR3 sequence is 13 residues long.

The sequence came from a woman in her thirties with Graves' hyperthyroidism that later progressed to Graves' ophthalmopathy. This chain uses TRBV20-1 with TRBJ2-1, with D uncertain. The specimen sequenced was blood. The CDR3 DNA reads as TGCAGTGCTACCGATGAGGCTCTGAATGAGCAGTTCTTC. This gives the protein CSATDEALNEQFF.